This paragraph reports one TCR beta chain. How the authors handled the data: Amplification with reference gene primers provided the estimates of nucleated cell counts. Assay used: immunoSEQ multiplex PCR; TCRdb lists only in-frame clones, some missing. Clone size and V and J calls were adopted from that table, with D and trimming inferred from the DNA. This sample carries approximately 96,000 clones, more than 70% of them seen once, and the ten largest clones take just under 3%. This entry is derived from a study of blood T cell repertoires in COVID-19. Whole-study context: COVID-19 samples from acute and convalescent phases originated in the United States, Italy and Spain. PBMCs, B-cell-depleted T cells, or T cells were the source of the cDNA or gDNA that made up the material.

The sequencing input was peripheral blood. This clonotype was obtained from a woman of 80 years or more with acute or convalescent COVID-19.

CDR3 DNA: TGCGCCAGCAGCTTGGGTCAGGGAAATTCACCCCTCCACTTT. This translates into CASSLGQGNSPLHF. The chain uses TRBV5-1 and TRBJ1-6; D might be TRBD1 (5 bases). Per germline, CDR1 SGHRS and CDR2 YFSETQ. The CDR3 sequence is 14 residues long. With 0 bases removed from V and 7 bases from J, the gap between germline ends came to 8 bases.